The 9 T cell receptor beta chains below all came from one sample that was sequenced in a study of blood T cell repertoires in COVID-19. Profiled with immunoSEQ multiplex PCR; TCRdb holds only in-frame clones, not every one. The data show tens of thousands of clones, 85% to 90% seen once. Sequences were obtained from peripheral blood. The receptors shown here come from a man in his fifties or sixties with acute or convalescent COVID-19.

The rearrangement links TRBV19 to TRBJ1-2, with 7 bases matching TRBD1. From germline, CDR1 is LNHDA and CDR2 SQIVND (reference sequence). The CDR3 consists of 15 residues. V lost 3 bases and J lost 7; bases outside the gene matches: 11. CDR3 sequence (DNA): TGTGCCAGTAGTATTTTTGGCCAGGGACAGCCTGGCTACACCTTC. Its translation is CASSIFGQGQPGYTF.

The J gene is TRBJ1-1, the V gene TRBV6-5; TRBD1 aligns across 7 bases. This CDR3 has 13 amino acids. V gave up 2 bases and J gave up 13 bases; unmatched junction bases: 10. Per the germline V gene, CDR1 is MNHEY and CDR2 is SVGAGI. In DNA, the CDR3 is TGTGCCAGCAGTTACGGTCTAGGACAGGTATTTTTCTTT. Translation: CASSYGLGQVFFF.

This chain links TRBV10-3 with TRBJ1-3; TRBD1 might be the D (6 bases). The V and J ends lost 6 bases and 0 bases respectively, with 15 bases between them. Germline V gene sequence: CDR1 ENHRY, CDR2 SYGVKD. The CDR3 has 16 residues. The CDR3 DNA is TGTGCCATCAGAAGAACAGGGACCGACTCTGGAAACACCATATATTTT. Protein sequence: CAIRRTGTDSGNTIYF.

This clone was counted once. The chain couples TRBV29-1 to TRBJ2-2; no clear D. The CDR3 has 12 amino acids. Germline V lookup: CDR1 SQVTM, CDR2 ANQGSEA. V lost 3 bases and J 1 base, leaving 3 bases between the germline ends. Here the CDR3 reads CSVDRNTGELFF. CDR3 in DNA: TGCAGCGTTGATCGGAACACCGGGGAGCTGTTTTTT.

This clone appeared a few times. This chain joins TRBV15 and TRBJ2-7, with D possibly being TRBD1 (6 bases). Germline CDR1 is LNHNV and CDR2 is YYDKDF (reference sequence). V shed 0 bases and J shed 2 bases, with 11 bases lying between them. There are 15 residues in the CDR3. As DNA, the CDR3 is TGTGCCACCAGCAGAGAGGGGGCGCGAACCTACGAGCAGTACTTC. It specifies CATSREGARTYEQYF.

V is TRBV6-4 and J is TRBJ2-6, with D possibly being TRBD1 (5 bases). V shed 3 bases and J shed 4 bases, with 10 bases lying between them. The germline V gene encodes CDR1 MRHNA and CDR2 SNTAGT. The CDR3 spans 15 residues. For the CDR3, the DNA is TGTGCCAGCAGTGAGTCAGGGCCCGGGGCCAACGTCCTGACTTTC. Translating gives CASSESGPGANVLTF.

The rearrangement links TRBV29-1 to TRBJ1-1; D possibly corresponds to TRBD1 (5 bases). Trimming stripped 4 bases from V and 8 bases from J, with 17 bases between. Looked up from germline, CDR1 is SQVTM and CDR2 is ANQGSEA. The CDR3 length is 13 residues. CDR3 coding DNA: TGCAGCGTTGTAAGACAGCCCCTAAGAGAAGCTTTCTTT. Translation gives CSVVRQPLREAFF.

The chain carries TRBV27 and TRBJ2-7; 9 bases agree with TRBD2. The CDR3 loop spans 14 amino acids. In germline, CDR1 is MNHEY, CDR2 SMNVEV (reference sequence). Losses at the gene ends were 4 bases for V and 8 bases for J; bases not matched to a gene: 9. The CDR3 sequence is CASSYGDSGRQQYF. CDR3 bases: TGTGCCAGCAGTTACGGTGATAGCGGGAGACAGCAGTACTTC.

The table lists this clone with a count of one. The chain uses TRBV6-5 and TRBJ2-2; 9 nucleotides match TRBD1. V dropped 5 bases and J dropped 8; count of bases not matched to a gene: 9. This CDR3 region has 15 residues. The germline V gene encodes CDR1 MNHEY and CDR2 SVGAGI. The CDR3 sequence is CASSIGTGRVGELFF. The CDR3 bases are TGTGCCAGCAGTATCGGGACAGGGAGGGTAGGGGAGCTGTTTTTT.